Described below is a single TCR beta chain sequence and its context. Its specificity is not known. The sample belongs to a study of cytomegalovirus exposure and HLA in healthy donors. Study results and limitations: Several of the most significant clusters were apparently associated with common viral pathogens in a later analysis.

60 Vbeta and 13 Jbeta primers were used in PCR. Measured with immunoSEQ multiplex PCR; TCRdb has only the in-frame clones, and not every one. The sample includes about 110,000 clones, roughly 80% of them seen just once. V lost 5 bases, J lost 3 bases, and 14 bases stayed unmatched. The length of the CDR3 is 16 residues. Germline V gives CDR1 SGHTS, CDR2 YDEGEE. This TCR came from a man aged 25-45 years in good health and CMV-seronegative. This chain links TRBV5-8 with TRBJ2-7; TRBD2 matches at 7 bases. Sequencing was carried out using PBMCs. CDR3 protein: CASRSAPAGIGYEQYF. CDR3 DNA: TGTGCCAGCAGATCCGCCCCAGCGGGAATAGGCTACGAGCAGTACTTC.